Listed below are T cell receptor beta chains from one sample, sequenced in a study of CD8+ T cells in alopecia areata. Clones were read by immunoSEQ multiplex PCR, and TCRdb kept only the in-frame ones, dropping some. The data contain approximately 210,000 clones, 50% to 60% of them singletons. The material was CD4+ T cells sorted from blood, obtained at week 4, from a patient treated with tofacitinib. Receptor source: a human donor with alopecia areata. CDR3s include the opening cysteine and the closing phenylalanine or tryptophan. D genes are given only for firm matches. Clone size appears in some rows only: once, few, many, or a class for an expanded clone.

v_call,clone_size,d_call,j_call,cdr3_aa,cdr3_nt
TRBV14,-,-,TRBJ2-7,CASSQMSTYEQYF,TGTGCCAGCAGCCAGATGAGCACCTACGAGCAGTACTTC
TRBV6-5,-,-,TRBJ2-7,CASSYTAATRPLQHF,TGTGCCAGCAGTTATACAGCCGCCACACGGCCTCTGCAGCACTTC
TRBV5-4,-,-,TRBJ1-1,CASSLGQRAFF,TGTGCCAGCAGCTTGGGACAGAGGGCTTTCTTT
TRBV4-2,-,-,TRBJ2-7,CASSQDNKAEQYF,TGTGCCAGCAGCCAAGATAATAAGGCCGAGCAGTACTTC
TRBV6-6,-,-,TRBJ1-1,CASSPDSYTEAFF,TGTGCCAGCAGCCCTGACAGTTACACTGAAGCTTTCTTT
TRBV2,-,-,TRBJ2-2,CASSVWGDTGELFF,TGTGCCAGCTCCGTTTGGGGAGACACCGGGGAGCTGTTTTTT
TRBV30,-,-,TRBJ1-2,CAWRSPSRGGGYTF,TGTGCCTGGAGGAGCCCCTCCCGCGGAGGAGGCTACACCTTC
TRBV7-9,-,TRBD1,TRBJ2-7,CASSLSPGQGSYEQYF,TGTGCCAGCAGCTTGAGTCCGGGACAGGGTTCCTACGAGCAGTACTTC
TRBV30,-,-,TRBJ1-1,CAWSVRLDTEAFF,TGTGCCTGGAGTGTACGGTTGGACACTGAAGCTTTCTTT
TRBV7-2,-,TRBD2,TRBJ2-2,CASSARLASNTGELFF,TGTGCCAGCAGCGCGCGACTAGCCTCGAACACCGGGGAGCTGTTTTTT
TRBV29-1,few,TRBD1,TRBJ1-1,CSADRDTEAFF,TGCAGCGCGGACAGGGACACTGAAGCTTTCTTT
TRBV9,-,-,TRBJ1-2,CASSSSGSTYDRYTF,TGTGCCAGCAGCTCATCGGGCAGTACCTATGATCGCTACACCTTC
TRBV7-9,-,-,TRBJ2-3,CASSPGTAVTDTQYF,TGTGCCAGCAGCCCCGGGACTGCCGTCACAGATACGCAGTATTTT
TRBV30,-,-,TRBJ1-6,CAWSVLANNSPLHF,TGTGCCTGGAGTGTCCTGGCAAATAATTCACCCCTCCACTTT
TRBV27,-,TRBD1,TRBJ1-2,CASRTGGYGYTF,TGTGCCAGCAGAACAGGGGGCTATGGCTACACCTTC
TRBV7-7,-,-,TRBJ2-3,CASSLGGALADTQYF,TGTGCTAGCAGCTTAGGCGGGGCTCTCGCAGATACGCAGTATTTT
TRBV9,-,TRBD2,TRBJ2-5,CASSLQRGQETQYF,TGTGCCAGCAGCCTCCAGCGGGGGCAAGAGACCCAGTACTTC
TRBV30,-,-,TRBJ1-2,CAWTPGGSNYGYTF,TGTGCCTGGACCCCGGGGGGTTCCAACTATGGCTACACCTTC
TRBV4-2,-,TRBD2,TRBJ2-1,CASSQVRGGTSYNEQFF,TGTGCCAGCAGCCAAGTTCGCGGGGGAACGTCCTACAATGAGCAGTTCTTC
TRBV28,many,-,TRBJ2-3,CASSLYREADTQYF,TGTGCCAGCAGTTTATATAGGGAAGCAGATACGCAGTATTTT
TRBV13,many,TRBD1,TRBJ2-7,CASTLTRGPLFF,TGTGCCAGCACCCTGACGAGGGGGCCGTTGTTCTTC
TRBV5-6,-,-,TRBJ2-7,CASSEGPIYEQYF,TGTGCCAGCAGCGAGGGACCGATCTACGAGCAGTACTTC
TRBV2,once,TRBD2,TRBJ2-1,CASSGLNGGSPYEQFF,TGTGCCAGCAGTGGCCTAAACGGGGGGTCCCCATATGAGCAGTTCTTC
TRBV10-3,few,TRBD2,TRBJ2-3,CAITTGTTTTDTQYF,TGTGCCATCACTACCGGGACTACCACCACAGATACGCAGTATTTT
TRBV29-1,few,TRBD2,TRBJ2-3,CSVEGGGATDTQYF,TGCAGCGTTGAGGGCGGGGGGGCGACAGATACGCAGTATTTT
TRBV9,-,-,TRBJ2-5,CASSVGVQETQYF,TGTGCCAGCAGCGTCGGAGTCCAAGAGACCCAGTACTTC
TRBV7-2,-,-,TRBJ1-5,CASSPGGGGNQPQHF,TGTGCCAGCAGCCCCGGGGGGGGTGGCAATCAGCCCCAGCATTTT
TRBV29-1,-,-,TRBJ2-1,CSISMRGTYNEQFF,TGCAGTATTTCTATGAGGGGGACCTACAATGAGCAGTTCTTC
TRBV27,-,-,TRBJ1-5,CASSSAFASLSSNQPQHF,TGTGCCAGCAGTTCCGCTTTTGCCAGCCTGTCTAGCAATCAGCCCCAGCATTTT
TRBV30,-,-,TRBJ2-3,CAWTAALRTQYF,TGTGCCTGGACCGCCGCCCTCCGTACGCAGTATTTT
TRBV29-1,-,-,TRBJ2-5,CSVEGGRQETQYF,TGCAGCGTTGAAGGGGGACGCCAAGAGACCCAGTACTTC
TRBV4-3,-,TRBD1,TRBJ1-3,CASSQEQGARNTIYF,TGCGCCAGCAGCCAAGAACAGGGGGCGCGGAACACCATATATTTT
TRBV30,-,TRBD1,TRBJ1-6,CAWRGQDYSPLHF,TGTGCCTGGAGGGGACAGGACTATTCACCCCTCCACTTT
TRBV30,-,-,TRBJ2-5,CAWSAQAQETQYF,TGTGCCTGGAGCGCTCAGGCTCAAGAGACCCAGTACTTC
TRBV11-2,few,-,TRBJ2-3,CASSLQVPTDTQYF,TGTGCCAGCAGCTTACAGGTCCCCACAGATACGCAGTATTTT
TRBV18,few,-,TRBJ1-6,CASSPADSPNSPLHF,TGTGCCAGCTCACCGGCGGACAGTCCTAATTCACCCCTCCACTTT
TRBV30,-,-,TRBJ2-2,CAWSRDTGELFF,TGTGCCTGGAGCAGAGACACCGGGGAGCTGTTTTTT
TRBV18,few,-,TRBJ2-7,CASSLGEEQYF,TGTGCCAGCTCACTGGGGGAGGAGCAGTACTTC
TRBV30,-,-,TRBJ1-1,CAWSQGETEAFF,TGTGCCTGGAGCCAAGGGGAAACTGAAGCTTTCTTT
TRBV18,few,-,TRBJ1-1,CASSPPEGKAFF,TGTGCCAGCTCACCACCGGAGGGGAAAGCTTTCTTT
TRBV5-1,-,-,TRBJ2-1,CASRGTMEFF,TGCGCCAGCAGAGGGACAATGGAGTTCTTC
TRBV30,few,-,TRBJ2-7,CAWSVPTNRASSYEQYF,TGTGCCTGGAGTGTACCTACGAACAGGGCTAGCTCCTACGAGCAGTACTTC
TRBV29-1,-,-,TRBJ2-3,CSVRVQGTGTQYF,TGCAGCGTTAGGGTGCAGGGTACGGGTACGCAGTATTTT
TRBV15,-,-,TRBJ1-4,CATHHATNEKLFF,TGTGCCACCCACCATGCAACTAATGAAAAACTGTTTTTT
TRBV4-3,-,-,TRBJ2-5,CASSQDPRGTQYF,TGCGCCAGCAGCCAAGATCCCCGGGGGACCCAGTACTTC
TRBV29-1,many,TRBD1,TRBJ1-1,CSVVDRVRSTEAFF,TGCAGCGTTGTTGACAGGGTTCGGAGTACTGAAGCTTTCTTT
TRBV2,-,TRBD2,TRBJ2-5,CASGTSRETQYF,TGTGCCAGCGGGACTAGCCGGGAGACCCAGTACTTC
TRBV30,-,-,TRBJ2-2,CAWSTEGDNTGELFF,TGTGCCTGGAGTACGGAGGGGGACAACACCGGGGAGCTGTTTTTT
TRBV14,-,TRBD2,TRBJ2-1,CASSTPRTSGLYNEQFF,TGTGCCAGCAGCACTCCCCGGACTAGCGGATTGTACAATGAGCAGTTCTTC
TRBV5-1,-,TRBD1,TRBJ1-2,CASRFQGVNYGYTF,TGCGCCAGCAGATTTCAGGGGGTGAACTATGGCTACACCTTC
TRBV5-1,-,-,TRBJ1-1,CASSLKQNTEAFF,TGCGCCAGCAGCCTCAAACAGAACACTGAAGCTTTCTTT
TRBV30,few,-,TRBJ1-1,CAWSVQVLDEAFF,TGTGCCTGGAGTGTACAAGTCCTGGATGAAGCTTTCTTT
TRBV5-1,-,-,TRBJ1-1,CASSAGTANTEAFF,TGCGCCAGCAGCGCCGGGACGGCGAACACTGAAGCTTTCTTT
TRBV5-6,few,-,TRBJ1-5,CASSLQGYPSFSNQPQHF,TGTGCCAGCAGCTTGCAGGGTTACCCTAGTTTTAGCAATCAGCCCCAGCATTTT
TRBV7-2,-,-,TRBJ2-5,CASSFPQTEAQYF,TGTGCCAGCAGCTTCCCACAGACTGAGGCCCAGTACTTC
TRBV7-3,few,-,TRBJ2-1,CASSPTIGTLYNEQFF,TGTGCCAGCAGCCCCACCATCGGGACACTTTACAATGAGCAGTTCTTC
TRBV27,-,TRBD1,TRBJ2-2,CASRDRGELFF,TGTGCCAGCAGGGACAGGGGGGAGCTGTTTTTT
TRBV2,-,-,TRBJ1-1,CASSLGILGATTEAFF,TGTGCCAGCAGCTTGGGCATACTGGGGGCTACGACTGAAGCTTTCTTT
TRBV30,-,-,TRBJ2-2,CAWSVHPDTGELFF,TGTGCCTGGAGTGTACATCCCGACACCGGGGAGCTGTTTTTT